These 24 T cell receptor beta chains came from one sample sequenced in a study of blood T cell repertoires in COVID-19. Sequencing used immunoSEQ multiplex PCR; TCRdb keeps in-frame clones, though not all of them. The profile shows under 150,000 clones, 88% of them singletons. Material: peripheral blood. These receptors came from a human donor in a cohort sampled during active COVID-19.

The CDR3 DNA sequence: TGTGCCAGCAGTTTTTACAGCTCGAACACCGGGGAGCTGTTTTTT. Translated, it gives CASSFYSSNTGELFF. The genes are TRBV27 and TRBJ2-2, with unresolved D. This CDR3 is built from 15 residues. Germline lookup yields CDR1 MNHEY and CDR2 SMNVEV (reference sequence). Trimming pared 3 bases from V and 0 bases from J, leaving 8 bases between.

This rearrangement joins TRBV7-9 to TRBJ2-3, with 11 bases identical to TRBD2. The V gene end was trimmed by 0 bases and the J gene end by 2 bases; junction bases not matched to a gene: 1. The V gene's germline CDR1 is SEHNR and CDR2 FQNEAQ (reference sequence). CDR3 size: 16 residues. Here the CDR3 reads CASSLALAGVTDTQYF. Here the CDR3 DNA reads TGTGCCAGCAGCTTAGCACTAGCGGGGGTCACAGATACGCAGTATTTT.

The gene calls are TRBV7-9 and TRBJ2-1, with 10 bases aligning to TRBD1. Per germline, CDR1 SEHNR and CDR2 FQNEAQ (reference sequence). Losses at the gene ends were 2 bases for V and 4 bases for J; bases not matched to a gene: 8. CDR3 length equals 17 residues. CDR3 DNA sequence: TGTGCCAGCAGCTTACGACAGGAGGGACAGGGGTACAATGAGCAGTTCTTC. Its translation is CASSLRQEGQGYNEQFF.

The rearrangement links TRBV10-3 to TRBJ1-3; TRBD1 matches 8 bases. The germline V gene has CDR1 ENHRY and CDR2 SYGVKD. CDR3 size: 15 residues. V trimming: 10 bases; J trimming: 2 bases; junction bases outside the gene matches: 10. The CDR3 nucleotides read TGTGCCAGCTCGGAACAGGGGGAACCTGGAAACACCATATATTTT. Translated, it gives CASSEQGEPGNTIYF.

The chain combines TRBV9 with TRBJ2-6, with a possible D match to TRBD1 (6 bases). The CDR3 is made up of 15 amino acids. V lost 4 bases to trimming and J lost 2 bases, with 10 bases between them. Germline V gene sequence: CDR1 SGDLS, CDR2 YYNGEE. CDR3 nucleotide sequence: TGTGCCAGCAGCACCGACAGGCCTGGGGCCAACGTCCTGACTTTC. It codes for CASSTDRPGANVLTF.

This chain links TRBV18 with TRBJ1-5, with a possible D match to TRBD1 (6 bases). The germline V and J ends were trimmed by 5 bases and 0 bases, with 11 bases remaining between them. Germline values: CDR1 KGHSH, CDR2 LQKENI. CDR3 size: 15 residues. The CDR3 DNA sequence: TGTGCCAGCTCATCCACAGGGTATAGCAATCAGCCCCAGCATTTT. Translation gives CASSSTGYSNQPQHF.

This clone was observed once. V usage is TRBV5-6 and J usage is TRBJ1-4, with a tentative D call TRBD1 (5 bases). Looked up from germline, CDR1 is SGHDT and CDR2 is YYEEEE. V lost 4 bases to trimming and J lost 6 bases, with 16 bases between them. The CDR3 consists of 15 residues. Here the CDR3 DNA reads TGTGCCAGCAGCCCCAGGGCAGGGATACATGAAAAACTGTTTTTT. It specifies CASSPRAGIHEKLFF.

The chain carries TRBV6-5 and TRBJ2-7; weak D call: TRBD2 (6 bases). In germline, CDR1 is MNHEY, CDR2 SVGAGI. The germline V and J ends were trimmed by 5 bases and 4 bases, with 15 bases remaining between them. This CDR3 has 14 amino acids. CDR3 in amino acids: CASSPGLLAYEQYF. DNA for the CDR3: TGTGCCAGCAGTCCAGGCCTCCTAGCGTACGAGCAGTACTTC.

A single count supports this clone. This chain connects TRBV11-2 to TRBJ2-1, with 8 nucleotides matching TRBD1. Germline V lookup: CDR1 SGHAT, CDR2 FQNNGV. This CDR3 region has 15 residues. V was pared by 5 bases and J by 2 bases, with 5 bases of the junction left unmatched. The CDR3 nucleotides read TGTGCCAGCAGCGGGGGGACAGGCCCCTACAATGAGCAGTTCTTC. Translating it yields CASSGGTGPYNEQFF.

The chain joins TRBV5-1 to TRBJ2-7; D gene unclear. The CDR3 runs 13 residues. Trimming left V 1 base short and J 3 bases short, with 8 bases between. Germline V gene data show CDR1 as SGHRS and CDR2 as YFSETQ. As DNA, the CDR3 is TGCGCCAGCAGCTTGTCTCAGAACTACGAGCAGTACTTC. Translating gives CASSLSQNYEQYF. The variable domain in full, completed from reference TRBV5-1 and TRBJ2-7, reads KAGVTQTPRYLIKTRGQQVTLSCSPISGHRSVSWYQQTPGQGLQFLFEYFSETQRNKGNFPGRFSGRQFSNSRSEMNVSTLELGDSALYLCASSLSQNYEQYFGPGTRLTVT.

A few counts support this clone. The chain recombines TRBV9 with TRBJ1-2, with no clear D. Germline V lookup: CDR1 SGDLS, CDR2 YYNGEE. This CDR3 region has 14 residues. Trimming cost V 0 bases and J 7 bases, with 13 bases left between them. CDR3 nucleotide sequence: TGTGCCAGCAGCGTAGCCCCGGGAGGAGGTGGCTACACCTTC. Translating it yields CASSVAPGGGGYTF.

This clone was recorded a few times. This rearrangement joins TRBV6-2 or TRBV6-3 to TRBJ2-3; 14 bases agree with TRBD2. Losses at the gene ends were 4 bases for V and 4 bases for J; bases not matched to a gene: 4. CDR3 length: 16 amino acids. Germline lookup yields CDR1 MNHEY and CDR2 SVGEGT. The CDR3 protein is CASSFGLAGGADTQYF. The CDR3 DNA follows: TGTGCCAGCAGTTTCGGACTAGCGGGGGGCGCAGATACGCAGTATTTT.

The chain joins TRBV6-9 to TRBJ2-2, with a weak D call TRBD2 (6 bases). Trimming cost V 1 base and J 2 bases, with 8 bases left between them. This CDR3 comprises 15 residues. The germline V gene has CDR1 MNHGY and CDR2 SVAAGI. The CDR3 here is CASSYFGGNTGELFF. The DNA for the CDR3 is TGTGCCAGCAGTTATTTCGGGGGAAACACCGGGGAGCTGTTTTTT.

The CDR3 spells CASGTGSSPLHF. CDR3 DNA sequence: TGTGCCAGCGGGACAGGGTCCTCACCCCTCCACTTT. The rearrangement joins TRBV7-2 to TRBJ1-6; 9 bases align to TRBD1. This CDR3 contains 12 residues. Germline V gene sequence: CDR1 SGHTA, CDR2 FQGNSA. With 8 bases clipped from V and 10 bases from J, the junction kept 3 bases outside the gene matches.

V usage is TRBV4-2 and J usage is TRBJ2-2; 8 bases align to TRBD1. Germline lookup yields CDR1 LGHNA and CDR2 YNFKEQ. The CDR3 spans 15 residues. V trimming: 6 bases; J trimming: 4 bases; junction bases outside the gene matches: 7. Written as DNA, the CDR3 is TGTGCCAGCAGTCCTCTACAGGGGGGCACCGGGGAGCTGTTTTTT. Its translation is CASSPLQGGTGELFF.

The rearrangement links TRBV5-4 to TRBJ1-1, with D uncertain. Germline CDR1 SGHNT, CDR2 YYREEE (reference sequence). The V end lost 0 bases, the J end lost 4 bases, and 10 bases lay between the germline ends. The CDR3 is 14 amino acids. The CDR3 region is CASSLAGSGTEAFF. In DNA, the CDR3 is TGTGCCAGCAGCTTGGCTGGGAGCGGCACTGAAGCTTTCTTT.

The chain has TRBV6-5 and TRBJ1-2, with 9 bases matching TRBD1. This CDR3 contains 14 residues. With 1 base clipped from V and 5 bases from J, the junction kept 2 bases outside the gene matches. Per the germline V gene, CDR1 is MNHEY and CDR2 is SVGAGI. The CDR3 region is CASSYFGQGYGYTF. The DNA for the CDR3 is TGTGCCAGCAGTTACTTCGGACAGGGGTATGGCTACACCTTC.

The V and J genes are TRBV10-1 and TRBJ1-3; 7 bases line up with TRBD1. CDR1 is WNHNN and CDR2 is SYGVQD in the germline V gene (reference sequence). This CDR3 is built from 15 residues. V dropped 4 bases and J dropped 4; count of bases not matched to a gene: 7. CDR3 in amino acids: CASSGSTGKGNTIYF. CDR3 bases: TGCGCCAGCAGTGGATCGACAGGGAAAGGAAACACCATATATTTT.

This clone was recorded only once. The CDR3 sequence: CASSLYLWTASGNTIYF. The CDR3 DNA sequence: TGTGCCAGCAGTTTATATCTTTGGACAGCCTCTGGAAACACCATATATTTT. This chain connects TRBV28 to TRBJ1-3; D perhaps matches TRBD1 (6 bases). CDR3 length equals 17 residues. Trimming took off 1 base at V and 0 bases at J, with 13 bases between the two ends. The germline CDR1 and CDR2 sequences are MDHEN and SYDVKM.

The rearrangement joins TRBV4-3 to TRBJ2-3; D remains unclear. The V gene's germline CDR1 is LGHNA and CDR2 YSLEER. The V end lost 4 bases, the J end lost 2 bases, and 7 bases lay between the germline ends. The CDR3 covers 13 residues. The CDR3 sequence: CASSPRLTDTQYF. The CDR3 coding sequence is TGCGCCAGCAGCCCACGACTCACAGATACGCAGTATTTT.

This clone appeared a single time. This rearrangement joins TRBV19 to TRBJ2-1; no clear D gene. Germline CDR1 is LNHDA and CDR2 is SQIVND (reference sequence). Trimming pared 7 bases from V and 0 bases from J, leaving 13 bases between. The CDR3 runs 15 residues. This CDR3 is CASTQAFSSYNEQFF. CDR3 sequence (DNA): TGTGCCAGTACCCAGGCTTTCAGCTCCTACAATGAGCAGTTCTTC.

V gene TRBV4-2 combines with J gene TRBJ2-1; D is undetermined. The CDR3 covers 16 residues. V was clipped by 0 bases and J by 0 bases, with 9 bases between them. In germline, CDR1 is LGHNA, CDR2 YNFKEQ. Here the CDR3 reads CASSQDGSASYNEQFF. CDR3 nucleotide sequence: TGTGCCAGCAGCCAAGACGGGTCAGCCTCCTACAATGAGCAGTTCTTC.

The rearrangement joins TRBV7-3 to TRBJ1-1, with D perhaps TRBD1 (5 bases). The CDR3 is 14 residues long. Deletions cut 0 bases from V and 5 bases from J, with 10 bases between. Germline V lookup: CDR1 SGHTA, CDR2 FQGTGA. CDR3 residues: CASSLTPRGTEAFF. DNA for the CDR3: TGTGCCAGCAGCTTAACACCCCGGGGGACTGAAGCTTTCTTT.

The chain combines TRBV3-1 (or the pseudogene TRBV3-2) with TRBJ2-7; TRBD1 matches 9 bases. Looked up from germline, CDR1 is LGHDT and CDR2 is YNNKEL (reference sequence). The CDR3 is 15 amino acids. The V gene end was trimmed by 2 bases and the J gene end by 4 bases; junction bases not matched to a gene: 6. DNA of the CDR3: TGTGCCAGCAGCCAACCCGGACAGGGGCCTTACGAGCAGTACTTC. Translating gives CASSQPGQGPYEQYF.